These 3 T cell receptor beta chains were sequenced from one sample in a study of shared clonotypes between healthy human individuals. Assay: immunoSEQ multiplex PCR; the TCRdb copy retains only in-frame clones and omits some. Found here are approximately 1.5 million clones, 98% of them singletons; the top ten hold approximately 0.4%. The source material was naive CD4+ T cells sorted from blood. Subset of the sample: CD45RA+ positively selected. The receptors shown here come from a man younger than 45 in good health.

This sequence joins TRBV28 and TRBJ1-5, with D possibly matching TRBD1 (6 bases). The germline gives CDR1 MDHEN, CDR2 SYDVKM. This CDR3 region has 15 residues. Trimming took 4 bases from V and 0 from J, leaving 10 bases between them. The CDR3 loop is CASSYLDSSNQPQHF. The CDR3 DNA reads TGTGCCAGCAGTTATTTGGACAGTAGCAATCAGCCCCAGCATTTT.

This chain uses TRBV10-1 with TRBJ2-2; maybe TRBD2 (5 bases). The CDR3 is 14 residues long. V was clipped by 8 bases and J by 5 bases, with 15 bases between them. CDR1 and CDR2 (germline): WNHNN, SYGVQD (reference sequence). The DNA of the CDR3 is TGCGCCAGCCGAAGCGGTGTGGGGACCGGGGAGCTGTTTTTT. Translating it yields CASRSGVGTGELFF.

The genes are TRBV30 and TRBJ1-1; tentative D call: TRBD1 (6 bases). Germline lookup yields CDR1 GTSNPN and CDR2 SVGIG (reference sequence). CDR3 size: 12 residues. The V end lost 4 bases, the J end lost 5 bases, and 11 bases lay between the germline ends. CDR3 sequence (DNA): TGTGCCTGGAAGGGGGGTAGTACTGAAGCTTTCTTT. Translated: CAWKGGSTEAFF.